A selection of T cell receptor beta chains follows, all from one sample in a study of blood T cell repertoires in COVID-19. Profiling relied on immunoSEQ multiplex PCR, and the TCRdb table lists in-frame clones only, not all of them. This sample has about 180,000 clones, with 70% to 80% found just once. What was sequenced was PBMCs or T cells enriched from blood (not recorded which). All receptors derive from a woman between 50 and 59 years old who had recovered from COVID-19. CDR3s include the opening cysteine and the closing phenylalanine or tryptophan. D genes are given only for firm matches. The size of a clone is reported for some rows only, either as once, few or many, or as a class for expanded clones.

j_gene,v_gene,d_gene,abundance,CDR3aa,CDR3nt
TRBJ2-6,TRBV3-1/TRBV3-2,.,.,CASNTPGANVLTF,TGTGCCAGCAACACACCCGGGGCCAACGTCCTGACTTTC
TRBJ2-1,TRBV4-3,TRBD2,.,CASSQERLAVYNEQFF,TGCGCCAGCAGCCAAGAACGACTAGCGGTCTACAATGAGCAGTTCTTC
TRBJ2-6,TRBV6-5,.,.,CASNYGPGANVLTF,TGTGCCAGCAATTACGGCCCTGGGGCCAACGTCCTGACTTTC
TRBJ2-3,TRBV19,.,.,CASSINPTADTQYF,TGTGCCAGTAGTATCAACCCGACAGCAGATACGCAGTATTTT
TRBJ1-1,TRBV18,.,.,CASSQEMNTEAFF,TGTGCCAGCTCACAAGAGATGAACACTGAAGCTTTCTTT
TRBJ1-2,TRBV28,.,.,CASTNVEGYGYTF,TGTGCCAGCACCAACGTGGAGGGGTATGGCTACACCTTC
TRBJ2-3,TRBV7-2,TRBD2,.,CASSPGLAGGPSSTDTQYF,TGTGCCAGCAGCCCCGGACTAGCGGGAGGGCCCTCTAGCACAGATACGCAGTATTTT
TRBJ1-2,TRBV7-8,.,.,CASSLVDRQDGYTF,TGTGCCAGCAGCTTAGTCGATAGGCAGGATGGCTACACCTTC
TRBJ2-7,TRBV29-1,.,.,CSVEGAGQGGYEQYF,TGCAGCGTTGAAGGAGCGGGCCAAGGAGGCTACGAGCAGTACTTC
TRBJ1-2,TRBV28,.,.,CASSLTGRTFGNISPF,TGTGCCAGCAGTTTGACAGGTCGGACGTTTGGGAATATCTCCCCCTTC
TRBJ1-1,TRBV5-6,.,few,CASSFDGPAALKLFF,TGTGCCAGCAGCTTCGACGGCCCTGCGGCACTGAAGCTTTTCTTT
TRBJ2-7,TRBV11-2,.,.,CASSSMTASYEQYF,TGTGCCAGCAGCTCAATGACAGCCTCCTACGAGCAGTACTTC
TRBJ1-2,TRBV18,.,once,CASSPGGAKGYGYTF,TGTGCCAGCTCACCAGGGGGGGCGAAGGGCTATGGCTACACCTTC
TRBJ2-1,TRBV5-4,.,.,CASKGTQGYNEQFF,TGTGCCAGCAAAGGCACCCAGGGCTACAATGAGCAGTTCTTC
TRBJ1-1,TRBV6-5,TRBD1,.,CASSRTGLNTEAFF,TGTGCCAGCAGTAGGACAGGGCTGAACACTGAAGCTTTCTTT
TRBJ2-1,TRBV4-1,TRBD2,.,CASSQGTSGVNEQFF,TGCGCCAGCAGCCAAGGGACTAGCGGGGTTAATGAGCAGTTCTTC
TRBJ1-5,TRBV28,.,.,CASSSSQAGPSNQPQHF,TGTGCCAGCAGTTCATCTCAGGCTGGCCCTAGCAATCAGCCCCAGCATTTT
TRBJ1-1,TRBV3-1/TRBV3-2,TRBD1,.,CASSQGDRGIGTEAFF,TGTGCCAGCAGCCAAGGTGACAGGGGAATCGGCACTGAAGCTTTCTTT
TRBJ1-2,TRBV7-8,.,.,CASSLEGRSYGYTF,TGTGCCAGCAGCTTGGAGGGACGGAGCTATGGCTACACCTTC
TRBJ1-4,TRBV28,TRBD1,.,CASTTGGSEKLFF,TGTGCCAGCACGACAGGGGGCAGTGAAAAACTGTTTTTT
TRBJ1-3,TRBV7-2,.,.,CASSIDRGPGNTIYF,TGTGCCAGCAGCATAGACCGGGGTCCTGGAAACACCATATATTTT
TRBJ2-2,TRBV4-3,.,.,CASSPGHYTGELFF,TGCGCCAGCAGCCCGGGACATTACACCGGGGAGCTGTTTTTT
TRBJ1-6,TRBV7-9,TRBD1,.,CASVETGSTSPLHF,TGTGCCAGCGTCGAGACAGGGTCGACTTCACCCCTCCACTTT
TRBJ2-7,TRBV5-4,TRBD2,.,CASSTSGSLEQYF,TGTGCCAGCAGTACTAGCGGGAGCCTGGAGCAGTACTTC
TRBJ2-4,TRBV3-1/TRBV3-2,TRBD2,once,CASSQVYIGTSGKNIQYF,TGTGCCAGCAGCCAGGTCTATATCGGAACTAGCGGGAAAAACATTCAGTACTTC
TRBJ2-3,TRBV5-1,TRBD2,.,CASSLQTGGSTDTQYF,TGCGCCAGCAGCTTGCAAACGGGAGGTTCCACAGATACGCAGTATTTT
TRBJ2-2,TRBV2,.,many,CASSERAAGGTGELFF,TGTGCCAGCAGTGAAAGGGCAGCGGGTGGTACCGGGGAGCTGTTTTTT
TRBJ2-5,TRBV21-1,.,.,CASSRQETQYF,TGTGCCAGCAGCCGCCAAGAGACCCAGTACTTC
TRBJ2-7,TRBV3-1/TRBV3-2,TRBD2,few,CASSQIAGAGTYEQYF,TGTGCCAGCAGCCAAATAGCGGGAGCGGGGACCTACGAGCAGTACTTC
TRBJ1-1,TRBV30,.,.,CAGQGNTEAFF,TGTGCCGGCCAGGGTAACACTGAAGCTTTCTTT
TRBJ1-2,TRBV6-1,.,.,CASSGGEGPIFFGYTF,TGTGCCAGCAGTGGGGGGGAGGGACCTATTTTTTTTGGCTACACCTTC
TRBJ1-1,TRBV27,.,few,CASSWRGMNTEAFF,TGTGCCAGCAGTTGGAGGGGAATGAACACTGAAGCTTTCTTT
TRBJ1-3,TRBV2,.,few,CASSEGRGSGNTIYF,TGTGCCAGCAGTGAAGGTCGAGGGTCCGGAAACACCATATATTTT
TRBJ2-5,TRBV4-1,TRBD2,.,CASSQSVTTSGQETQYF,TGCGCCAGCAGCCAAAGCGTCACGACTAGCGGTCAAGAGACCCAGTACTTC
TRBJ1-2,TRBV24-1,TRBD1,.,CATSSTRTGGIYGYTF,TGTGCCACCAGCTCCACCAGGACAGGGGGAATCTATGGCTACACCTTC
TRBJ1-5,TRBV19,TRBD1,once,CASTPGQTNQPQHF,TGTGCCAGTACTCCGGGACAGACTAATCAGCCCCAGCATTTT
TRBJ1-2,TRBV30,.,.,CAWTQRIGTYGYTF,TGTGCCTGGACGCAGAGGATTGGTACCTATGGCTACACCTTC
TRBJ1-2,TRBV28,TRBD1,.,CASNIDRVYGYTF,TGTGCCAGCAATATCGACAGGGTTTATGGCTACACCTTC
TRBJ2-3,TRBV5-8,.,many,CASSRFGTDTQYF,TGTGCCAGCAGTCGGTTTGGCACAGATACGCAGTATTTT
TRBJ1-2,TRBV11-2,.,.,CASSSLDSPYGYTF,TGTGCCAGCAGCTCGTTGGACAGCCCCTATGGCTACACCTTC
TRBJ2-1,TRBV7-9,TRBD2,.,CASSKQGLAGLYNEQFF,TGTGCCAGCAGCAAACAGGGACTAGCGGGGCTTTACAATGAGCAGTTCTTC
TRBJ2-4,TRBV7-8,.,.,CASITKGEAKNIQYF,TGTGCCAGCATCACAAAGGGGGAAGCCAAAAACATTCAGTACTTC
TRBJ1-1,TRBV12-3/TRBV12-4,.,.,CASSRRENTEAFF,TGTGCCAGCAGTCGACGGGAGAACACTGAAGCTTTCTTT
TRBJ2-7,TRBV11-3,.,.,CASSLDLLNEQYF,TGTGCCAGCAGCTTAGACCTTTTAAACGAGCAGTACTTC
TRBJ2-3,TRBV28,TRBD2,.,CASSCQRGACRDTQYF,TGTGCCAGCAGTTGTCAGCGGGGGGCCTGTAGGGATACGCAGTATTTT